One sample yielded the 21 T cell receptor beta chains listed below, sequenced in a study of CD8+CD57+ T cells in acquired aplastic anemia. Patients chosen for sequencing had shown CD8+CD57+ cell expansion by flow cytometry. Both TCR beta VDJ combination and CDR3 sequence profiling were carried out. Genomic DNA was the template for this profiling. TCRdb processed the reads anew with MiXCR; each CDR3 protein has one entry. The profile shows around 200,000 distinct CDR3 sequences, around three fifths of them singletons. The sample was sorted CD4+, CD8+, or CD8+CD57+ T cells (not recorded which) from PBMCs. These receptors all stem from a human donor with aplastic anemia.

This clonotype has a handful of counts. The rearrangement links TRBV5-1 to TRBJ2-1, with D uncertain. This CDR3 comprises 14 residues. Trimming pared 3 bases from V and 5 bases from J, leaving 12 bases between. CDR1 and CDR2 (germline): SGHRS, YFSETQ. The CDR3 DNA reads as TGCGCCAGCAGCTCGGACCTCTACGACAATGAGCAGTTCTTC. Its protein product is CASSSDLYDNEQFF.

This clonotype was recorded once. The CDR3 DNA follows: TGCGCCAGCATCCAATCGGGCAGGCCGAACACCGGGGAGCTGTTTTTT. Translated, it gives CASIQSGRPNTGELFF. V usage is TRBV5-1 and J usage is TRBJ2-2; D gene ambiguous. The V end was cut by 6 bases, the J end by 0 bases, with 15 bases between. The germline V gene encodes CDR1 SGHRS and CDR2 YFSETQ. The CDR3 length is 16 residues.

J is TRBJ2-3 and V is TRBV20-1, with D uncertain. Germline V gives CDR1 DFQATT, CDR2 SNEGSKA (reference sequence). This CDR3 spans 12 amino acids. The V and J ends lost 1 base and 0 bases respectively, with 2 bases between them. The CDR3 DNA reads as TGCAGTGCTAGAGCTAGCACAGATACGCAGTATTTT. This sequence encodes CSARASTDTQYF.

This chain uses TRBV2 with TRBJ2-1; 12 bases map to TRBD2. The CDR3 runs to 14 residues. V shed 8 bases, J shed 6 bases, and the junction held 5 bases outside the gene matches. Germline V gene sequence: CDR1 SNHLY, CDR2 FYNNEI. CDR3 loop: CASGWGLAGNEQFF. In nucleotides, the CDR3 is TGTGCCAGCGGTTGGGGACTAGCGGGCAATGAGCAGTTCTTC.

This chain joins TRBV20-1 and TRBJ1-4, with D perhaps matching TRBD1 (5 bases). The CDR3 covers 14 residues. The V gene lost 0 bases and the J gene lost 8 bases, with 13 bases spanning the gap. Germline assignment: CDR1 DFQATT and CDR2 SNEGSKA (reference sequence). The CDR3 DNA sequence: TGCAGTGCTAGAGATGCGGCCGGGGACGAAAAACTGTTTTTT. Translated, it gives CSARDAAGDEKLFF.

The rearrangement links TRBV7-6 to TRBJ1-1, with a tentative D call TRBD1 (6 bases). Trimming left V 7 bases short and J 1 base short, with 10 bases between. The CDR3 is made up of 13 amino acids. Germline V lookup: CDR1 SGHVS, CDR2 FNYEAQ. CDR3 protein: CASKRGTNTEAFF. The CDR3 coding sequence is TGTGCCAGCAAAAGGGGGACGAACACTGAAGCTTTCTTT. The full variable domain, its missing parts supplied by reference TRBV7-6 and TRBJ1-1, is GAGVSQSPRYKVTKRGQDVALRCDPISGHVSLYWYRQALGQGPEFLTYFNYEAQQDKSGLPNDRFSAERPEGSISTLTIQRTEQRDSAMYRCASKRGTNTEAFFGQGTRLTVV.

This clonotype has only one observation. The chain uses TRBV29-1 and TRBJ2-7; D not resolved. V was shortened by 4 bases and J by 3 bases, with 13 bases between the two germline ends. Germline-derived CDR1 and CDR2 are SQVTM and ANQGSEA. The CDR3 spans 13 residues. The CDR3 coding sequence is TGCAGCGTTGTGTACGGACCCAACTACGAGCAGTACTTC. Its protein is CSVVYGPNYEQYF.

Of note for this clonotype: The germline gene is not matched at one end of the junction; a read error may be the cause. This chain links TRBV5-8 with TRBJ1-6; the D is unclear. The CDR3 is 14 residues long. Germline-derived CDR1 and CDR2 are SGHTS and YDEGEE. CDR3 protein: CAGSTRVHNSPLHF. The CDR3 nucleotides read TGTGCCGGCAGCACCCGGGTGCATAATTCACCCCTCCACTTT.

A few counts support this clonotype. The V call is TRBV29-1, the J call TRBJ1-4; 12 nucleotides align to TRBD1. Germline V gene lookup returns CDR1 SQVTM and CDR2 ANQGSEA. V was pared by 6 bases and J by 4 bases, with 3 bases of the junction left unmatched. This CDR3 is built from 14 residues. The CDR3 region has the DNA TGCAGCGTGGGACAGGGGGCAGGTAATGAAAAACTGTTTTTT. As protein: CSVGQGAGNEKLFF.

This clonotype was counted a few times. The chain's CDR3 is CASSLEGQGREQYF. In DNA, the CDR3 is TGTGCCAGCAGCTTGGAAGGACAGGGGAGGGAGCAGTACTTC. The rearrangement uses TRBV5-5 and TRBJ2-7; TRBD1 matches 9 bases. In germline, CDR1 is SGHKS, CDR2 YYEKEE (reference sequence). The CDR3 is 14 residues long. V lost 0 bases, J lost 7 bases, and 5 bases stayed unmatched.

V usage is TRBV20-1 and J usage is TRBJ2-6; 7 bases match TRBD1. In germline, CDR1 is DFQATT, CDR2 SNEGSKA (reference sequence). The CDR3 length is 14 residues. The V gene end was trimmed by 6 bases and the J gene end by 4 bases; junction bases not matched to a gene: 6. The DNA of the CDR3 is TGCAGTGCCAGACAACAGGGGGGGGCCAACGTCCTGACTTTC. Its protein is CSARQQGGANVLTF.

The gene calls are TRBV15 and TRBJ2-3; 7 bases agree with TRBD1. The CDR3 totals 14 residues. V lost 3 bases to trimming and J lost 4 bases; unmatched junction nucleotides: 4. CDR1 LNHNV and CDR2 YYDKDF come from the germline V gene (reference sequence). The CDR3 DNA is TGTGCCACCAGCAGTAGGCAGGGGGCAGATACGCAGTATTTT. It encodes CATSSRQGADTQYF.

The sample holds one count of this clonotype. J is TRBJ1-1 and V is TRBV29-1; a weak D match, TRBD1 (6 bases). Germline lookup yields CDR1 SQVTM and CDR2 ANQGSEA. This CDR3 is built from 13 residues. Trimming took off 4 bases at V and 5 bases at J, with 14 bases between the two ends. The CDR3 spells CSVVRGARTEAFF. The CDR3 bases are TGCAGCGTTGTTAGGGGGGCTAGGACTGAAGCTTTCTTT.

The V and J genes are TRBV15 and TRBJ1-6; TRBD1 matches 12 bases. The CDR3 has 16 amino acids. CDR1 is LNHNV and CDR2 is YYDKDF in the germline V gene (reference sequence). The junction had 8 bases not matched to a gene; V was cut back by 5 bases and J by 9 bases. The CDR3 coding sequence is TGTGCCACCAGCGGCCCCGGGACAGGGGGCAGTTCACCCCTCCACTTT. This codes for CATSGPGTGGSSPLHF.

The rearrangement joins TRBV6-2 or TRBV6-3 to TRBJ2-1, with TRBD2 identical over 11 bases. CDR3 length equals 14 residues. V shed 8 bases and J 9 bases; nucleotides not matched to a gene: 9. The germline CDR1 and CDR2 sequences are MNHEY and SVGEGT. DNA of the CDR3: TGTGCCAGCCGGATTAGCGGGGGGGTCGGTGAGCAGTTCTTC. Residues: CASRISGGVGEQFF.

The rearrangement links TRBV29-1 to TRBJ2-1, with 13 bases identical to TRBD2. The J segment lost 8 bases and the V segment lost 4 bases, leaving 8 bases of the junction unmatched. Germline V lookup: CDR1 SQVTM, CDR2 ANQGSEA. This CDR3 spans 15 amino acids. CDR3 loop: CSVVFMTSGRYEQFF. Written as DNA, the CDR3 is TGCAGCGTTGTATTTATGACTAGCGGGAGGTATGAGCAGTTCTTC.

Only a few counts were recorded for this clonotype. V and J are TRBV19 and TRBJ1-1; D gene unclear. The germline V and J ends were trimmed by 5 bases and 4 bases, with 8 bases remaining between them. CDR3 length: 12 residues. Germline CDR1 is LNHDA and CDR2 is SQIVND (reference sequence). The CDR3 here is CASSWARTEAFF. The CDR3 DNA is TGTGCCAGTAGTTGGGCACGCACTGAAGCTTTCTTT.

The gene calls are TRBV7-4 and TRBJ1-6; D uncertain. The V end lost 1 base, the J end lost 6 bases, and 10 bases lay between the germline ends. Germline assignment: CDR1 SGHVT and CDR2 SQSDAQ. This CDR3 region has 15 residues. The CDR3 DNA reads TGTGCCAGCAGCTTAGAAGTGGGAGGTAATTCACCCCTCCACTTT. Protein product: CASSLEVGGNSPLHF.

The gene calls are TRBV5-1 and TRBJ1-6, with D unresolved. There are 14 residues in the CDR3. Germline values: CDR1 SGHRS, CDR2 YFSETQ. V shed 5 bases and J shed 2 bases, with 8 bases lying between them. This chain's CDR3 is CASSKETYNSPLHF. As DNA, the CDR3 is TGCGCCAGCAGTAAGGAAACCTATAATTCACCCCTCCACTTT.

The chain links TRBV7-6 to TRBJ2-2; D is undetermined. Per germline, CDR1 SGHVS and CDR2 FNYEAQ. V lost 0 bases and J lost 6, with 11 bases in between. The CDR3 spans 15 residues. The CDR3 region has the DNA TGTGCCAGCAGCTTAGCGACTGTCCCATCCGGGGAGCTGTTTTTT. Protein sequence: CASSLATVPSGELFF.

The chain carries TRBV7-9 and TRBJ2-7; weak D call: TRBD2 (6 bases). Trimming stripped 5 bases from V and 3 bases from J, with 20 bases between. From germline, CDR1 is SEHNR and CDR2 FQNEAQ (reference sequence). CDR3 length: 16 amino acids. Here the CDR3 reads CASSRGGVMGSYEQYF. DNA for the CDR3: TGTGCCAGCAGCCGCGGAGGGGTGATGGGGAGCTACGAGCAGTACTTC. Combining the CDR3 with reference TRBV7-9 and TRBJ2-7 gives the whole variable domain DTGVSQNPRHKITKRGQNVTFRCDPISEHNRLYWYRQTLGQGPEFLTYFQNEAQLEKSRLLSDRFSAERPKGSFSTLEIQRTEQGDSAMYLCASSRGGVMGSYEQYFGPGTRLTVT.